The 10 T cell receptor beta chains below come from one sample, sequenced in a study of control samples from healthy donors and cancer patients. The protocol was immunoSEQ multiplex PCR, while the TCRdb copy is restricted to in-frame clones and leaves out a portion. The sample includes about 130,000 clones, over 90% seen only once; the top ten take 14%. Input material: PBMCs. These receptor sequences come from a man in his sixties with colorectal cancer.

This clone was picked up one time. The chain uses TRBV7-2 and TRBJ1-2; 8 bases fit TRBD1. Per the germline V gene, CDR1 is SGHTA and CDR2 is FQGNSA. The CDR3 totals 14 residues. Trimming at V came to 3 bases and at J to 8 bases, leaving 8 bases not matched to a gene. In DNA form, the CDR3 reads TGTGCCAGCAGCTTTCAGGGGGCGGCCGACGGCTACACCTTC. Its protein product is CASSFQGAADGYTF.

The chain links TRBV3-1 (or the pseudogene TRBV3-2) to TRBJ2-3; 8 nucleotides align to TRBD2. J lost 6 bases, V lost 2 bases, and 7 bases had no gene match. The length of the CDR3 is 15 residues. Germline V CDR1 and CDR2: LGHDT, YNNKEL (reference sequence). The CDR3 reads CASSQRGGGSDTQYF. CDR3 DNA: TGTGCCAGCAGCCAACGGGGGGGCGGGTCGGATACGCAGTATTTT.

The count of this clone is one. The V and J genes are TRBV15 and TRBJ2-5; 7 positions agree with TRBD1. Per the germline V gene, CDR1 is LNHNV and CDR2 is YYDKDF (reference sequence). Trimming at V came to 0 bases and at J to 4 bases, leaving 11 bases not matched to a gene. The CDR3 loop spans 17 amino acids. The CDR3 bases are TGTGCCACCAGCAGAGAAGTCACCGGGACAGACGGAGAGACCCAGTACTTC. This encodes CATSREVTGTDGETQYF.

This chain uses TRBV6-5 with TRBJ1-6; 7 nucleotides line up with TRBD1. The ends lost 2 bases at V and 7 bases at J; junction bases unmatched: 8. This CDR3 region has 16 residues. The germline gives CDR1 MNHEY, CDR2 SVGAGI. CDR3 protein: CASSYETGRNNSPLHF. The DNA of the CDR3 is TGTGCCAGCAGTTACGAGACAGGGCGGAACAATTCACCCCTCCACTTT.

The chain recombines TRBV5-1 with TRBJ2-3, with D perhaps matching TRBD1 (5 bases). V was clipped by 4 bases and J by 5 bases, with 11 bases between them. Germline values: CDR1 SGHRS, CDR2 YFSETQ. The CDR3 is made up of 13 amino acids. The CDR3 coding sequence is TGCGCCAGCAGCGAGGACAACGGAGATACGCAGTATTTT. It translates to CASSEDNGDTQYF. Full variable domain (missing parts from reference TRBV5-1 and TRBJ2-3): KAGVTQTPRYLIKTRGQQVTLSCSPISGHRSVSWYQQTPGQGLQFLFEYFSETQRNKGNFPGRFSGRQFSNSRSEMNVSTLELGDSALYLCASSEDNGDTQYFGPGTRLTVL.

The rearrangement joins TRBV7-8 to TRBJ2-5; D not resolved. With 0 bases removed from V and 2 bases from J, the gap between germline ends came to 7 bases. Germline CDR1 and CDR2: SGHVS and FQNEAQ. This CDR3 comprises 14 residues. The CDR3 coding sequence is TGTGCCAGCAGCTTAGCGACCGGGCAAGAGACCCAGTACTTC. Translating gives CASSLATGQETQYF. The full variable domain, with the rest looked up from reference TRBV7-8 and TRBJ2-5, is GAGVSQSPRYKVAKRGQDVALRCDPISGHVSLFWYQQALGQGPEFLTYFQNEAQLDKSGLPSDRFFAERPEGSVSTLKIQRTQQEDSAVYLCASSLATGQETQYFGPGTRLLVL.

The rearrangement joins TRBV11-1 to TRBJ2-5, with TRBD1 matching over 8 bases. J was trimmed by 2 bases and V by 8 bases; bases with no gene match: 13. This CDR3 has 16 residues. Germline CDR1 and CDR2: SGHAT and FQDESV (reference sequence). DNA of the CDR3: TGTGCCAGCCAAGAAACCCAACAGGGGGGACAAGAGACCCAGTACTTC. Translation gives CASQETQQGGQETQYF.

On this clone: Other DNA sequences of this sample code for an identical CDR3. This sequence joins TRBV5-1 and TRBJ1-6; possible D gene TRBD1, 6 bases. The V gene lost 7 bases and the J gene lost 7 bases, with 15 bases spanning the gap. CDR1 and CDR2 (germline): SGHRS, YFSETQ. The CDR3 extends over 14 amino acids. The CDR3 protein is CASGYTGRNSPLHF. The CDR3 bases are TGCGCCAGCGGTTACACAGGGCGCAATTCACCCCTCCACTTT.

The rearrangement joins TRBV5-8 to TRBJ1-1; 9 nucleotides match TRBD1. Unmatched junction bases numbered 1, after V lost 0 bases and J lost 1 base. Germline loops: CDR1 SGHTS, CDR2 YDEGEE. The CDR3 length is 15 residues. CDR3 sequence (DNA): TGTGCCAGCAGCTTGGGGGACAGGGAGAACACTGAAGCTTTCTTT. Translating it yields CASSLGDRENTEAFF.

V usage is TRBV27 and J usage is TRBJ2-3; 7 bases are a match to TRBD1. The CDR3 has 14 residues. Germline trimming cut 5 bases from V and 6 bases from J; bases unmatched to any gene: 8. Germline CDR1 MNHEY, CDR2 SMNVEV (reference sequence). The CDR3 DNA sequence: TGTGCCAGCAGTCAACTCGACAGGGCGGATACGCAGTATTTT. Translation gives CASSQLDRADTQYF.